A selection of T cell receptor beta chains follows, all from one sample in a study of T cell repertoires in cytomegalovirus infection. One entry per CDR3 protein, called by TCRdb with MiXCR from the reads. The table includes roughly 180,000 distinct CDR3 sequences, 28% detected once. The specimen was PBMCs. These receptors all come from a human donor in good health (CMV status not recorded). Some clones in this sample may be carry-over from other donors' samples. Both conserved end residues are part of each CDR3. Each record gives: J gene, clone size, V gene, CDR3 protein. Not every row has a clone size; where given, it reads once, few, many or a size class.

J gene: TRBJ2-5
clone size: -
V gene: TRBV4-1
CDR3 protein: CASSQGDRAQETQYF

J gene: TRBJ2-7
clone size: -
V gene: TRBV12-3/TRBV12-4
CDR3 protein: CASSKGADEQYF

J gene: TRBJ1-2
clone size: -
V gene: TRBV7-2
CDR3 protein: CASQAQADYGYTF

J gene: TRBJ1-1
clone size: -
V gene: TRBV5-4
CDR3 protein: CASSLQDTEAFF

J gene: TRBJ2-1
clone size: many
V gene: TRBV27
CDR3 protein: CASRLGGGQYNEQFF

J gene: TRBJ2-7
clone size: few
V gene: TRBV11-2
CDR3 protein: CASSPHRDEQYF

J gene: TRBJ2-7
clone size: once
V gene: TRBV7-2
CDR3 protein: CASTPVVVRDEQYF

J gene: TRBJ2-7
clone size: many
V gene: TRBV12-3/TRBV12-4
CDR3 protein: CAAGGGEQYF

J gene: TRBJ2-7
clone size: -
V gene: TRBV6-1
CDR3 protein: CASLSTGAGKQYF

J gene: TRBJ2-7
clone size: few
V gene: TRBV29-1
CDR3 protein: CSVDVGQGRYEQYF

J gene: TRBJ2-2
clone size: -
V gene: TRBV6-6
CDR3 protein: CASRETGHRAGELFF

J gene: TRBJ1-5
clone size: few
V gene: TRBV7-2
CDR3 protein: CASSLARVTQPQHF

J gene: TRBJ2-1
clone size: -
V gene: TRBV7-6
CDR3 protein: CASSQRGGMLFF

J gene: TRBJ2-3
clone size: -
V gene: TRBV6-6
CDR3 protein: CASSYAQGTDTQYF

J gene: TRBJ2-1
clone size: -
V gene: TRBV7-3
CDR3 protein: CASSHNEQFF